This T cell receptor beta chain came from a study of shared clonotypes between healthy human individuals (dated by TCRdb to about 2020). With regard to the full study: The cohort included a few men and two women between 18 and 49 years of age. The study deeply sequenced blood TCR repertoires of five healthy adults to estimate repertoire size and the extent of clonotype sharing between individuals. Different laboratories and diverse techniques were used to prepare libraries and sequence TCR repertoires, to increase sequencing depth and limit assay-specific biases. Leukapheresis yielded between about 0.85 and 10 billion PBMCs per donor. Overall study outcomes, separate from this receptor: Sampling was limited to blood, and TCR repertoires in tissue likely differ from TCR repertoires in blood. The small number of donors limited the genetic and exposure-history diversity represented. Based on pairwise subsampling, the degree of clonotype sharing among donors was expected to be affected by sequencing depth.

Taken from cysteine to phenylalanine, the CDR3 has 15 residues. Left in the record is the CDR3 DNA by itself, 45 bases read in frame from the first base. From a lookup of the germline V gene (reference sequence), CDR1 and CDR2 are GTSNPN and SVGIG. V lost 0 bases and J lost 2 bases, and the count of bases not matched to a germline gene is 7. Concerning this clone: The antigen it recognizes is unknown. No much larger clone exists at a distance of one base, and base qualities are not known.

The donors were healthy, HIV-negative adults who had no recently reported acute infections or vaccinations. Every donor was a Caucasian adult residing in Nashville, Tennessee, USA. For unsorted samples, some 100 million PBMCs were counted, and genomic DNA was extracted using the QIAamp DNA Blood Mini kit. After blood collection by leukapheresis, PBMCs were isolated using Ficoll-Histopaque density gradient centrifugation and then cryopreserved in the vapor phase of liquid nitrogen. Using the deep immunoSEQ assay, TCR CDR3 regions were amplified from genomic DNA by multiplex PCR. Genomic DNA extracted from each cell subset was distributed evenly over all wells of several immunoSEQ 96-well plates, and each plate served as one replicate. Each replicate PCR for unsorted PBMC received about 310 ng genomic DNA, equal to around 30,000 T cell genomes. Ten immunoSEQ deep assay plates were used to sequence unsorted PBMC genomic DNA. Purified libraries were quantified with a Qubit 3.0 fluorometer, sized on a Bioanalyzer 2100, and re-quantified with the KAPA Library Quantification kit. A separate single-read 150-cycle Illumina NextSeq 550 flow cell was used to sequence each immunoSEQ 96-well plate. In the authors' own workflow: Because the immunoSEQ output included only junctional sequences and no quality scores, the filtering could not be the same as the filtering used for full-length reads. Sequences were annotated with PyIR, a Python wrapper for IgBLAST v1.9, using IMGT germline references to assign V/J genes and CDR3. Any read was removed if the V/J assignment was weak (E-value above 1e-6), the CDR3 was missing, or the read contained stop codons, out-of-frame junctions, or ambiguous translated residues. V3J clonotypes were defined as sequences sharing the same inferred V gene, J gene, and CDR3 amino acid sequence. Percentage overlap between repertoires was calculated by dividing the number of shared unique clonotypes by the size of the smaller repertoire. Repertoire richness was assessed with RTK rarefaction, the Chao1 estimator, and Recon v2.1 estimates of unobserved clonotypes. The table comes from immuneACCESS by way of TCRdb, which keeps in-frame sequences with V and J called. Part of the clones is missing from these tables; in studies checked, under half for an unresolved V gene and the rest for unknown reasons. V and J calls and clone size follow that table, whereas D and trimming were derived from the DNA. The sample profile shows fewer than 700,000 clones; roughly 72% of them were found once. The ten largest clones capture more than 10% of the sample.

This chain joins TRBV30 to TRBJ2-7, and 7 bases in between align with TRBD2. The sequence was obtained from a woman between 40 and 50 years old in good health. Some clones in this sample may be carry-over from other donors' samples. The specimen sequenced was PBMCs. At the DNA level, the sequence is TGTGCCTGGAGTGTAGGCCTAGCGGCCGCCTACGAGCAGTACTTC. This codes for CAWSVGLAAAYEQYF.